This record concerns one T cell receptor beta chain sequence. Its antigen remains unknown. In the original workflow: The authors used CDR3 differences across clinicopathological groups to build a distant-metastasis classifier for papillary thyroid cancer. With MiXCR, TCRdb called clones anew from the PCR reads. What appears here as the V and J calls and clone size reflects TCRdb's work, not the paper's. The sample has around 20,000 clones; less than 25% are singletons. The CDR3 is 13 amino acids. Germline loops: CDR1 MNHEY, CDR2 SVGAGI. V was cut by 2 bases and J by 1 base, with 6 bases left in between. The data stem from a study of metastatic and nonmetastatic thyroid tumors. About the study: Across blood and tumor or nodule tissue, repertoires from malignant and benign thyroid patients were compared with one another. Study conclusions and caveats: Across blood and tumor, TCR beta diversity in malignant thyroid tumors was reportedly significantly higher than in benign nodules.

Each patient came to thyroid surgery without any prior treatment (of any kind). Sequenced: tumor tissue. V gene TRBV6-5 combines with J gene TRBJ2-7, with D unclear. This sequence originates from a female donor with papillary thyroid cancer or a benign thyroid nodule (not recorded which). Some clones in this sample may be carry-over from other donors' samples. The CDR3 protein is CASSYGGSYEQYF. The CDR3 nucleotides are TGTGCCAGCAGTTACGGCGGTTCCTACGAGCAGTACTTC.